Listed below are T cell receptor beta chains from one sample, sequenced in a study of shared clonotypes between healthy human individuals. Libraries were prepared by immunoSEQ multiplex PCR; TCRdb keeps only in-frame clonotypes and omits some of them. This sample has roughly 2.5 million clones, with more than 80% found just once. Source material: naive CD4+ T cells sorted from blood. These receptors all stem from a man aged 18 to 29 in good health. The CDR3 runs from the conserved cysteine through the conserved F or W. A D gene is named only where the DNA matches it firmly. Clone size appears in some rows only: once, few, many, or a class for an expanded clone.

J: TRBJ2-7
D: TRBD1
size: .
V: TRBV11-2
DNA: TGTGCCAGCAGCCCGAGACAGGGGACCTCCTACGAGCAGTACTTC
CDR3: CASSPRQGTSYEQYF

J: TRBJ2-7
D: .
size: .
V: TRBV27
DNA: TGTGCCAGCAGTTCACTCGGGATGTCCTACGAGCAGTACTTC
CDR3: CASSSLGMSYEQYF

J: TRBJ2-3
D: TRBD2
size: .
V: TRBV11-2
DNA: TGTGCCAGCAGCTTAGGGGTAGCGGGGACCAGCCTCACAGATACGCAGTATTTT
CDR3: CASSLGVAGTSLTDTQYF

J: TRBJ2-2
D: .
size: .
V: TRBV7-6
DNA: TGTGCCAGCAGCCGACTAGGGGGCATGAACACCGGGGAGCTGTTTTTT
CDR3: CASSRLGGMNTGELFF

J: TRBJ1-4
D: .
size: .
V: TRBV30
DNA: TGTGCCTGGAGGGAGAGCGGGGGGGAAAAACTGTTTTTT
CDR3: CAWRESGGEKLFF

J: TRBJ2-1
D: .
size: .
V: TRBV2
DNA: TGTGCCAGCAGTGGGGCAGCCCAACAGTTCTTC
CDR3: CASSGAAQQFF

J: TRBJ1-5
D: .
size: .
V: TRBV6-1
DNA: TGTGCCAGCAGTGGATCGACAGGCGTCGGCAATCAGCCCCAGCATTTT
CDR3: CASSGSTGVGNQPQHF

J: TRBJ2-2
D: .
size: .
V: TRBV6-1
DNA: TGTGCCAGCAGTGAGGGGAGGCCGGCCGGGGAGCTGTTTTTT
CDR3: CASSEGRPAGELFF

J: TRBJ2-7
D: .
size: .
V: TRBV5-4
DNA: TGTGCCAGCAGCCCCAGACTAGGAGCCTACGAGCAGTACTTC
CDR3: CASSPRLGAYEQYF

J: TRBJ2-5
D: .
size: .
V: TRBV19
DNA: TGTGCCAGTAGGTCGACAGGAGGTATTGAGACCCAGTACTTC
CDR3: CASRSTGGIETQYF

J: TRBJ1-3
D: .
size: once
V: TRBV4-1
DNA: TGCGCCAGCAGCCAAACCAGTGTCTCTGGAAACACCATATATTTT
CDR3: CASSQTSVSGNTIYF

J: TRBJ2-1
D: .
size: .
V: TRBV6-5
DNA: TGTGCCAGCAGTTACACTCAAAGCGGGAATGAGCAGTTCTTC
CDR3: CASSYTQSGNEQFF

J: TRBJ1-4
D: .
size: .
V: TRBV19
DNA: TGTGCCAGTAGTCGACCCTGGGGTAGGGGTAATGAAAAACTGTTTTTT
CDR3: CASSRPWGRGNEKLFF

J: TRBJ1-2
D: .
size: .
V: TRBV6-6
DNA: TGTGCCAGCAGTCCAAACAGGATCTATGGCTACACCTTC
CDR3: CASSPNRIYGYTF

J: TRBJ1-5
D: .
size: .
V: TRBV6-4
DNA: TGTGCCAGCAGTGGCTCCCACAGGAGGGGCGATCAGCCCCAGCATTTT
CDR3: CASSGSHRRGDQPQHF

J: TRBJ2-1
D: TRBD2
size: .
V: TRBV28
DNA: TGTGCCAGCAGTTTAGCGGGGGGCTTCGAGCAGTTCTTC
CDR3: CASSLAGGFEQFF

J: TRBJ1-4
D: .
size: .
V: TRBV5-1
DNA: TGCGCCAGCAGCTTGGTTCTCGGGCAGTCTAATGAAAAACTGTTTTTT
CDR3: CASSLVLGQSNEKLFF

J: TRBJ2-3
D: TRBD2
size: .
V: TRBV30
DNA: TGTGCCTGGAGTGTCACTAGCGGGAGGGATACGCAGTATTTT
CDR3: CAWSVTSGRDTQYF

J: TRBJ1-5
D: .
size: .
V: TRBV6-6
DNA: TGTGCCAGCAGTTTCCCCGGGACCTCGGCCCAGCATTTT
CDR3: CASSFPGTSAQHF

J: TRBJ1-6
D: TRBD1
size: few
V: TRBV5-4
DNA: TGTGCCAGCAGCCAGGACAGGGGATTTAATTCACCCCTCCACTTT
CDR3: CASSQDRGFNSPLHF

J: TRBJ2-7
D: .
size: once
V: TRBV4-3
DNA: TGCGCCAGCAGCCAAGATATCCAGCAGAGCTCCTACGAGCAGTACTTC
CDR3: CASSQDIQQSSYEQYF

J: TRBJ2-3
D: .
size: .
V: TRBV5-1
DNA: TGCGCCAGCAGCCCGCAATCAGATACGCAGTATTTT
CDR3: CASSPQSDTQYF

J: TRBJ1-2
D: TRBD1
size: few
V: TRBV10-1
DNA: TGCGCCAGCAGCAGGGACAGAATCTATGGCTACACCTTC
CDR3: CASSRDRIYGYTF

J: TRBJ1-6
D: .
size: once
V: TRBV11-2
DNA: TGTGCCAGCAGCTGGCAAACAGGGTTGGGTTCACCCCTCCACTTT
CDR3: CASSWQTGLGSPLHF

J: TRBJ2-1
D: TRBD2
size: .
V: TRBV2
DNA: TGTGCCAACTCGGGACTAGTGGGACTCAAGTTCTTC
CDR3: CANSGLVGLKFF

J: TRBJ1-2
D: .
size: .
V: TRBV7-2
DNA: TGTGCCAGCAGCCGTGATCGAGGGTTACGTGGCTACACCTTC
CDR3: CASSRDRGLRGYTF

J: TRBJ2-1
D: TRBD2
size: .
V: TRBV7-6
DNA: TGTGCCAGCAGCTTGTTACGAGCGGGGGGTAATGAGCAGTTCTTC
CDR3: CASSLLRAGGNEQFF

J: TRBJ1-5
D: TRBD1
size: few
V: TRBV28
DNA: TGTGCCAGCAGTGACGGGACAGTCAGGAATCAGCCCCAGCATTTT
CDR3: CASSDGTVRNQPQHF

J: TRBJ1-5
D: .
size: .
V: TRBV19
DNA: TGTGCCAGTAGCCCCACAGGGCCGCTCAATCAGCCCCAGCATTTT
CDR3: CASSPTGPLNQPQHF

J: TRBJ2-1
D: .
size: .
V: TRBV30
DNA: TGTGCCTGGAGTGTGGCCGGGCCTTTAACCTACAATGAGCAGTTCTTC
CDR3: CAWSVAGPLTYNEQFF

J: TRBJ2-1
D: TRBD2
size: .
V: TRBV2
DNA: TGTGCCAGCAGTGCGACGGGGGGAACAAGTTACAATGAGCAGTTCTTC
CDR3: CASSATGGTSYNEQFF

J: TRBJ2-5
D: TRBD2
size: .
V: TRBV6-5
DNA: TGTGCCAGCAGTTATGCCCGGGAGGGGGGTCAAGAGACCCAGTACTTC
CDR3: CASSYAREGGQETQYF

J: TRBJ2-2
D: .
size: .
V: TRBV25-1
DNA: TGTGCCAGCAGTGGGGACTGGTCCGGGGAGCTGTTTTTT
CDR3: CASSGDWSGELFF

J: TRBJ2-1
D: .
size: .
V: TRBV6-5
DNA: TGTGCCAGCAGTCCGGGACAATCGGGCGAGCAGTTCTTC
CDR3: CASSPGQSGEQFF

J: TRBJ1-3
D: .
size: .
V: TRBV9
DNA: TGTGCCAGCAGCGTAGACGCTTCTGGAAACACCATATATTTT
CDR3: CASSVDASGNTIYF

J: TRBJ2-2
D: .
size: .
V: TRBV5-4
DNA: TGTGCCAGCAGACCTTGGGACACCGGGGAGCTGTTTTTT
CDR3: CASRPWDTGELFF

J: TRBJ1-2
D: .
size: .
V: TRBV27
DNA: TGTGCCAGCAGTCCGCGAGTTGCCAGGGATGGCTACACCTTC
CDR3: CASSPRVARDGYTF

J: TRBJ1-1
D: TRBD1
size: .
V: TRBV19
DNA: TGTGCCAGTATTACGACAGGGACGAACACTGAAGCTTTCTTT
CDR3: CASITTGTNTEAFF

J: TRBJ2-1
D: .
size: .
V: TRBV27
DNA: TGTGCCAGCAGTTTAGACGGGAGCTCCTACAATGAGCAGTTCTTC
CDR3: CASSLDGSSYNEQFF

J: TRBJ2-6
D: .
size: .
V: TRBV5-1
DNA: TGCGCCAGCAGGACCGGGACTGCTGGGGCCAACGTCCTGACTTTC
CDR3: CASRTGTAGANVLTF

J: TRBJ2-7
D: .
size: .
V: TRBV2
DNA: TGTGCCAGCAGGGTGGACTACTACGAGCAGTACTTC
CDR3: CASRVDYYEQYF

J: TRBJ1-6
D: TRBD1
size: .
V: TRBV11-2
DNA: TGTGCCAGCAGTCCCACCGGGGACAGGTCGCTTTCACCCCTCCACTTT
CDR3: CASSPTGDRSLSPLHF